This TCR beta chain was sequenced for a study of CD8+CD57+ T cells in acquired aplastic anemia listed by TCRdb under 2018. For the study in its entirety: On average, sorted CD4+ and CD8+ cells yielded around 3.1 ug of extracted DNA, with a range of 0.2 to 27.4 ug. CD8+CD57+ expansion was defined as a frequency above the mean frequency observed in healthy subjects.

Flow cytometry had shown CD8+CD57+ cell expansion in the patients selected for sequencing. Every patient had severe acquired aplastic anemia, diagnosed using the International Study of Aplastic Anemia and Agranulocytosis and Camitta criteria. At the time blood was sampled, none of the patients had received any therapy. In the study, sorted CD4+ and CD8+ blood T cells from patients with severe aplastic anemia and from healthy subjects underwent deep sequencing of TCR repertoires. In the USA, patient enrollment took place under clinicaltrials.gov protocols 00001620, 01623167, 00001397, 00071045, 00081523 and 00961064. Ficoll-Paque density gradient centrifugation was used to isolate peripheral blood mononuclear cells. CD4+ and CD8+ T cells were sorted by FACS or magnetic beads before DNA extraction. To note about this clonotype: Its antigen is unknown. Per-base quality was not reported, and no clone a single base away is much larger than it.

The V end loses 1 base and the J end loses 8 bases, and a stretch of 13 bases separates them. Taken from the germline V gene, the CDR1 and CDR2 loops are SGDLS and YYNGEE. Counted from cysteine to phenylalanine, this CDR3 has 15 amino acids. Of all the DNA, just the CDR3 is kept, 45 bases in frame from base 1. Genomic DNA was used as template for profiling of TCR beta VDJ combinations and CDR3 sequences. An Illumina HiSeq 2000 was used for TCR repertoire sequencing. The study's own analysis went as follows. Repertoires were assessed using TRBV/TRBJ rearrangement plots, CDR3 size and DJ length profiles, and Simpson's diversity index. The most abundant DNA sequence in the deep sequencing data was taken as the immunodominant clone. CDR3 amino acid sequences were screened for sharing across subjects and compared with published repertoires and the VDJdb database. TCRdb redid the processing of the public reads, applying fastp at Q25 and MiXCR, and retained in-frame beta chains. Rows are unified per CDR3 protein, each entry keeping the most common DNA and genes. These V and J calls derive from TCRdb rather than the authors' analysis. The table for this sample lists around 500,000 distinct CDR3 sequences; around 33% of them were counted only once. Roughly 0.89% of the sample goes to the ten largest clones.

Overall study results and their limits: Between patients and healthy controls, no significant difference in CD8+ Simpson's diversity was found (P=0.060). Approximately 27 CD8+ CDR3 sequences were found in both patients and controls but appeared to be highly expressed in patients and within the immunodominant clones of the patients.

The sequence derives from a human donor with aplastic anemia. The chain couples TRBV9 to TRBJ1-6; the D gene is unclear. Sequencing was performed on sorted CD4+, CD8+, or CD8+CD57+ T cells (not recorded which) from PBMCs. Read as DNA, the sequence is TGTGCCAGCAGCGTAAGTAACACCGGAGATTCACCCCTCCACTTT. This translates into CASSVSNTGDSPLHF.